This T cell receptor beta chain was documented in a study of blood T cell repertoires in COVID-19. Study-level background: Samples came from the United States, Italy and Spain, spanning acute and convalescent COVID-19. T cells, B-cell-depleted T cells, or PBMCs supplied cDNA or gDNA.

Repertoires were generated with immunoSEQ multiplex PCR, while TCRdb's copy carries only in-frame clones and drops some. The sample yields tens of thousands of clones, 60% to 75% seen once. This CDR3 region has 15 residues. V gave up 6 bases and J gave up 8 bases; unmatched junction bases: 10. Per germline, CDR1 SGHVS and CDR2 FQNEAQ. The sample consisted of peripheral blood. This clonotype originated in a man between 45 and 60 years old with active or convalescent COVID-19. The chain links TRBV7-8 to TRBJ1-6; 7 positions agree with TRBD1. The CDR3 spells CASRVSTGLHSPLHF. For the CDR3, the DNA is TGTGCCAGCAGAGTCTCGACAGGGTTGCATTCACCCCTCCACTTT.